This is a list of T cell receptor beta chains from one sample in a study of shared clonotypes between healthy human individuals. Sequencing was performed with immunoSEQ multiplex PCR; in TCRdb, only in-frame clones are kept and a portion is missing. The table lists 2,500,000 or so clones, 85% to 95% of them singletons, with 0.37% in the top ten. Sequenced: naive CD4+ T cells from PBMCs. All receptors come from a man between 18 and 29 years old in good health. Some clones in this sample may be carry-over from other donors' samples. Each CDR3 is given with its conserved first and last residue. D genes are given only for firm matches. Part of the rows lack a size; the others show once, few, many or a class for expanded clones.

CDR3 protein: CASSTSVSSYNEQFF
CDR3 DNA: TGTGCCAGCAGTACCTCGGTGAGCTCCTACAATGAGCAGTTCTTC
clone size: NA
J gene: TRBJ2-1
V gene: TRBV5-6
D gene: NA

CDR3 protein: CASSEFGDTQYF
CDR3 DNA: TGTGCCAGCAGTGAATTCGGGGATACGCAGTATTTT
clone size: NA
J gene: TRBJ2-3
V gene: TRBV25-1
D gene: NA

CDR3 protein: CASSRDREETQYF
CDR3 DNA: TGTGCCAGCAGCCGTGACAGAGAGGAGACCCAGTACTTC
clone size: NA
J gene: TRBJ2-5
V gene: TRBV5-8
D gene: NA

CDR3 protein: CATRGARARNEQFF
CDR3 DNA: TGTGCCACCAGGGGGGCGCGGGCTCGGAATGAGCAGTTCTTC
clone size: NA
J gene: TRBJ2-1
V gene: TRBV10-3
D gene: NA

CDR3 protein: CASSFGGSSNEQFF
CDR3 DNA: TGTGCCAGCAGTTTTGGCGGGAGCTCCAATGAGCAGTTCTTC
clone size: NA
J gene: TRBJ2-1
V gene: TRBV28
D gene: TRBD2

CDR3 protein: CASSFSGTSPYNEQFF
CDR3 DNA: TGTGCCAGCAGCTTTTCCGGGACTAGTCCCTACAATGAGCAGTTCTTC
clone size: NA
J gene: TRBJ2-1
V gene: TRBV7-3
D gene: TRBD2

CDR3 protein: CASSERGARATNEKLFF
CDR3 DNA: TGTGCCAGCAGCGAGCGGGGGGCACGGGCAACTAATGAAAAACTGTTTTTT
clone size: NA
J gene: TRBJ1-4
V gene: TRBV9
D gene: NA

CDR3 protein: CASRRRGRGANVLTF
CDR3 DNA: TGTGCCAGCAGGCGCAGGGGCCGAGGGGCCAACGTCCTGACTTTC
clone size: NA
J gene: TRBJ2-6
V gene: TRBV7-3
D gene: NA

CDR3 protein: CSVSRELEAFF
CDR3 DNA: TGCAGCGTTTCTAGGGAGCTTGAAGCTTTCTTT
clone size: NA
J gene: TRBJ1-1
V gene: TRBV29-1
D gene: NA

CDR3 protein: CASSLSSWDTQYF
CDR3 DNA: TGTGCCAGCAGTTTATCGAGTTGGGATACGCAGTATTTT
clone size: few
J gene: TRBJ2-3
V gene: TRBV28
D gene: NA

CDR3 protein: CSAHRAGAQYF
CDR3 DNA: TGCAGTGCCCACAGGGCCGGGGCCCAGTACTTC
clone size: NA
J gene: TRBJ2-5
V gene: TRBV20-1
D gene: NA

CDR3 protein: CASSPGSPGLRSGNTIYF
CDR3 DNA: TGTGCCAGCAGTCCCGGGTCCCCGGGACTCCGCTCTGGAAACACCATATATTTT
clone size: NA
J gene: TRBJ1-3
V gene: TRBV28
D gene: NA

CDR3 protein: CASSLYSTAPNEKLFF
CDR3 DNA: TGTGCCAGCAGCTTGTACTCGACGGCCCCAAATGAAAAACTGTTTTTT
clone size: NA
J gene: TRBJ1-4
V gene: TRBV5-6
D gene: NA

CDR3 protein: CASSSLTTLYQFF
CDR3 DNA: TGTGCCAGCAGTTCCCTGACTACTTTGTACCAGTTCTTC
clone size: NA
J gene: TRBJ2-1
V gene: TRBV28
D gene: NA

CDR3 protein: CASSLWGTASTDTQYF
CDR3 DNA: TGTGCCAGCAGCTTATGGGGGACAGCTTCCACAGATACGCAGTATTTT
clone size: NA
J gene: TRBJ2-3
V gene: TRBV7-9
D gene: TRBD1

CDR3 protein: CASSFVATTSYNEQFF
CDR3 DNA: TGTGCCAGCAGTTTCGTAGCGACGACCTCCTACAATGAGCAGTTCTTC
clone size: NA
J gene: TRBJ2-1
V gene: TRBV28
D gene: NA

CDR3 protein: CASRTGTDTQYF
CDR3 DNA: TGTGCCAGCAGGACTGGGACGGATACGCAGTATTTT
clone size: NA
J gene: TRBJ2-3
V gene: TRBV6-6
D gene: NA

CDR3 protein: CASSLVEGGTDTQYF
CDR3 DNA: TGCGCCAGCAGCTTGGTGGAGGGCGGCACAGATACGCAGTATTTT
clone size: NA
J gene: TRBJ2-3
V gene: TRBV5-1
D gene: NA

CDR3 protein: CASSPTPGLGYTF
CDR3 DNA: TGTGCCAGCAGCCCAACCCCGGGCCTTGGCTACACCTTC
clone size: NA
J gene: TRBJ1-2
V gene: TRBV7-3
D gene: NA

CDR3 protein: CAFGEKGLASNEQFF
CDR3 DNA: TGTGCCTTTGGGGAGAAGGGACTAGCGTCGAATGAGCAGTTCTTC
clone size: NA
J gene: TRBJ2-1
V gene: TRBV30
D gene: TRBD2

CDR3 protein: CASSTPGLAGGETQYF
CDR3 DNA: TGTGCCAGCAGTACCCCGGGACTAGCGGGAGGCGAGACCCAGTACTTC
clone size: NA
J gene: TRBJ2-5
V gene: TRBV28
D gene: TRBD2

CDR3 protein: CASSPPSGSHEQYF
CDR3 DNA: TGTGCCAGCTCACCACCTAGCGGGAGTCACGAGCAGTACTTC
clone size: NA
J gene: TRBJ2-7
V gene: TRBV18
D gene: TRBD2

CDR3 protein: CASTPAGTDTQYF
CDR3 DNA: TGTGCCAGCACTCCCGCGGGCACAGATACGCAGTATTTT
clone size: NA
J gene: TRBJ2-3
V gene: TRBV28
D gene: NA

CDR3 protein: CASSQNRGEGGELFF
CDR3 DNA: TGCGCCAGCAGCCAAAACAGGGGGGAAGGCGGGGAGCTGTTTTTT
clone size: NA
J gene: TRBJ2-2
V gene: TRBV5-1
D gene: TRBD1

CDR3 protein: CASSLADSNQPQHF
CDR3 DNA: TGTGCCAGCTCACTGGCGGACAGCAATCAGCCCCAGCATTTT
clone size: NA
J gene: TRBJ1-5
V gene: TRBV18
D gene: NA

CDR3 protein: CASSQDQDRTPPGPQHF
CDR3 DNA: TGTGCCAGCAGCCAAGACCAGGACAGGACTCCCCCGGGCCCCCAGCATTTT
clone size: NA
J gene: TRBJ1-5
V gene: TRBV4-2
D gene: TRBD1

CDR3 protein: CASRLQSTDTQYF
CDR3 DNA: TGTGCCAGCAGGCTCCAGAGCACAGATACGCAGTATTTT
clone size: NA
J gene: TRBJ2-3
V gene: TRBV28
D gene: NA

CDR3 protein: CASSVQGNYGYTF
CDR3 DNA: TGTGCCAGCAGTGTTCAGGGTAACTATGGCTACACCTTC
clone size: NA
J gene: TRBJ1-2
V gene: TRBV6-1
D gene: NA

CDR3 protein: CASSDSGRGADEQFF
CDR3 DNA: TGTGCCAGCAGCGATAGCGGGAGGGGGGCCGATGAGCAGTTCTTC
clone size: NA
J gene: TRBJ2-1
V gene: TRBV9
D gene: TRBD2

CDR3 protein: CASNSAATGELFF
CDR3 DNA: TGTGCCAGTAATTCAGCGGCCACCGGGGAGCTGTTTTTT
clone size: NA
J gene: TRBJ2-2
V gene: TRBV19
D gene: NA

CDR3 protein: CASSLGQGPFDEAFF
CDR3 DNA: TGCGCCAGCAGCTTGGGGCAGGGACCCTTCGATGAAGCTTTCTTT
clone size: NA
J gene: TRBJ1-1
V gene: TRBV5-1
D gene: NA

CDR3 protein: CASSPGQGYGYTF
CDR3 DNA: TGTGCCAGCAGTCCGGGACAGGGATATGGCTACACCTTC
clone size: NA
J gene: TRBJ1-2
V gene: TRBV2
D gene: TRBD1

CDR3 protein: CASSLDGTSGINF
CDR3 DNA: TGCGCCAGCAGCTTGGACGGGACTAGCGGGATAAATTTT
clone size: NA
J gene: TRBJ2-3
V gene: TRBV5-1
D gene: TRBD2

CDR3 protein: CASSLVGMGGYEQYF
CDR3 DNA: TGTGCCAGCAGCTTAGTTGGGATGGGGGGATACGAGCAGTACTTC
clone size: NA
J gene: TRBJ2-7
V gene: TRBV7-2
D gene: NA